This TCR beta chain was obtained from a study of blood T cell repertoires in COVID-19. Across the whole study: Acute and convalescent COVID-19 specimens originated in the United States, Italy and Spain.

Methods used by the authors: Quantification of nucleated cells was approximated via reference gene primer amplification. Measured with immunoSEQ multiplex PCR; TCRdb has only the in-frame clones, and not every one. The V and J calls and clone size are taken from that table; D and trimming were inferred from the DNA. The sample lists some 110,000 clones; roughly nine tenths were seen once. The CDR3 consists of 18 residues. Losses at the gene ends were 6 bases for V and 1 base for J; bases not matched to a gene: 10. CDR1 ENHRY and CDR2 SYGVKD come from the germline V gene. Sequenced: peripheral blood. The sequence came from a man between 65 and 85 years old who had recovered from COVID-19. The J gene is TRBJ2-2, the V gene TRBV10-3, with TRBD1 matching 11 bases. CDR3 protein: CAIRIGQGASMNTGELFF. The DNA of the CDR3 is TGTGCCATCAGGATCGGACAGGGGGCCTCAATGAACACCGGGGAGCTGTTTTTT.